One sample yielded the 18 T cell receptor beta chains listed below, sequenced in a study of STAT3 mutations in large granular lymphocyte leukemia. Study-level findings and limits: Every T-cell large granular lymphocyte leukemia patient had at least one immunodominant TCR beta clonotype.

The table came from immunoSEQ multiplex PCR; TCRdb's copy has only in-frame clones and leaves some out. In the table there are 4,500 or so clones, roughly 50% of which are singletons. These TCRs' antigens remain unknown. Sequencing used peripheral blood mononuclear cells. These receptors originate from a male patient in his fifties with T-cell large granular lymphocyte leukemia. Some clones in this sample may be carry-over from other donors' samples.

The chain couples TRBV18 to TRBJ2-5, with D possibly TRBD1 on 6 matching bases. Germline assignment: CDR1 KGHSH and CDR2 LQKENI. The CDR3 is made up of 15 amino acids. V lost 0 bases, J lost 2 bases, and 10 bases lay in between. The chain's CDR3 is CASSPPGTPQETQYF. The CDR3 region has the DNA TGTGCCAGCTCACCACCCGGGACACCGCAAGAGACCCAGTACTTC.

The chain carries TRBV7-9 and TRBJ2-1, with 10 nucleotides matching TRBD1. Losses at the gene ends were 4 bases for V and 10 bases for J; bases not matched to a gene: 10. In germline, CDR1 is SEHNR, CDR2 FQNEAQ (reference sequence). This CDR3 has 15 residues. The CDR3 nucleotides read TGTGCCAGCAGCTCGTGGACAGGGGGAAGGGAGGAGCAGTTCTTC. Protein product: CASSSWTGGREEQFF.

This chain uses TRBV7-2 with TRBJ2-7, with D perhaps matching TRBD2 (5 bases). The CDR3 sequence is 14 residues long. Trimming took off 3 bases at V and 0 bases at J, with 9 bases between the two ends. CDR1 is SGHTA and CDR2 is FQGNSA in the germline V gene. The CDR3 DNA is TGTGCCAGCAGCTTTGGACTCCGCTCCTACGAGCAGTACTTC. Its protein is CASSFGLRSYEQYF. Drawing the rest from reference TRBV7-2 and TRBJ2-7, the complete variable domain is GAGVSQSPSNKVTEKGKDVELRCDPISGHTALYWYRQSLGQGLEFLIYFQGNSAPDKSGLPSDRFSAERTGGSVSTLTIQRTQQEDSAVYLCASSFGLRSYEQYFGPGTRLTVT.

This clone has just a few counts. V gene TRBV4-2 combines with J gene TRBJ2-3; D gene ambiguous. V lost 2 bases and J lost 6, with 12 bases in between. CDR1 is LGHNA, CDR2 YNFKEQ, per germline. The CDR3 totals 14 residues. The CDR3 DNA reads as TGTGCCAGCAGCCAACCAACGGATGCTGATACGCAGTATTTT. As protein: CASSQPTDADTQYF.

The chain employs TRBV5-1 and TRBJ1-1; maybe TRBD1 (6 bases). With 0 bases removed from V and 4 bases from J, the gap between germline ends came to 13 bases. This CDR3 spans 15 amino acids. Germline V gene sequence: CDR1 SGHRS, CDR2 YFSETQ. The CDR3, as DNA: TGCGCCAGCAGCTTGGTATCCCCAGGGGCCACTGAAGCTTTCTTT. It yields the protein CASSLVSPGATEAFF.

V gene TRBV18 combines with J gene TRBJ2-7; D remains unclear. The germline gives CDR1 KGHSH, CDR2 LQKENI. V shed 0 bases and J shed 3 bases, with 9 bases lying between them. CDR3 length equals 14 residues. The CDR3 loop reads CASSPPIEVYEQYF. Here the CDR3 DNA reads TGTGCCAGCTCACCACCTATAGAGGTCTACGAGCAGTACTTC.

V usage is TRBV9 and J usage is TRBJ2-3; TRBD2 matches 12 bases. This CDR3 has 16 residues. The germline V gene encodes CDR1 SGDLS and CDR2 YYNGEE. Trimming removed 4 bases from V and 2 bases from J; junction bases left unmatched: 5. CDR3 bases: TGTGCCAGCAGCTCTCGGACTAGCGGGACCACAGATACGCAGTATTTT. It specifies CASSSRTSGTTDTQYF.

V and J are TRBV19 and TRBJ1-5, with D possibly matching TRBD1 (5 bases). The CDR3 has 12 residues. Trimming shortened V by 5 bases and J by 6 bases, and 8 bases separated the two germline ends. Looked up from germline, CDR1 is LNHDA and CDR2 is SQIVND (reference sequence). As DNA, the CDR3 is TGTGCCAGTAGTCTGGGACCTCAGCCCCAGCATTTT. Residues: CASSLGPQPQHF. The whole variable domain, filled in from reference TRBV19 and TRBJ1-5, reads DGGITQSPKYLFRKEGQNVTLSCEQNLNHDAMYWYRQDPGQGLRLIYYSQIVNDFQKGDIAEGYSVSREKKESFPLTVTSAQKNPTAFYLCASSLGPQPQHFGDGTRLSIL.

The chain uses TRBV15 and TRBJ1-4; D is uncertain. Germline-derived CDR1 and CDR2 are LNHNV and YYDKDF (reference sequence). Between the trimmed V and J ends, which lost 0 bases and 10 bases, there was a span of 15 bases. The CDR3 has 15 residues. The CDR3 coding sequence is TGTGCCACCAGCAGAGATCAGCCCGTGAGTGGAAAACTGTTTTTT. It yields the protein CATSRDQPVSGKLFF.

This clone was seen more than once but under ten times. The chain uses TRBV5-1 and TRBJ2-1; no definite D call. V was clipped by 4 bases and J by 5 bases, with 4 bases between them. Germline assignment: CDR1 SGHRS and CDR2 YFSETQ. CDR3 length: 11 residues. The CDR3 nucleotides are TGCGCCAGCAGCGTAAACAATGAGCAGTTCTTC. Translating it yields CASSVNNEQFF.

The rearrangement uses TRBV6-5 and TRBJ1-2; D is uncertain. Germline V gene sequence: CDR1 MNHEY, CDR2 SVGAGI. CDR3 length: 15 amino acids. Trimming removed 6 bases from V and 1 base from J, with 15 bases in between. CDR3 region: CASSSEARGNYGYTF. CDR3 nucleotide sequence: TGTGCCAGCAGCTCCGAAGCGCGGGGTAACTATGGCTACACCTTC.

The chain joins TRBV5-1 to TRBJ2-1; possibly TRBD2 for D (5 bases). The CDR3 length is 13 residues. V was pared by 4 bases and J by 6 bases, with 11 bases between. Germline CDR1 is SGHRS and CDR2 is YFSETQ. Here the CDR3 reads CASSLHGGNEQFF. In DNA, the CDR3 is TGCGCCAGCAGCCTCCATGGAGGCAATGAGCAGTTCTTC.

The gene calls are TRBV7-9 and TRBJ2-3; 10 bases align to TRBD2. Germline assignment: CDR1 SEHNR and CDR2 FQNEAQ (reference sequence). V dropped 1 base and J dropped 4; count of bases not matched to a gene: 2. This CDR3 region has 15 residues. The CDR3 here is CASSLGSGRPDTQYF. The CDR3 bases are TGTGCCAGCAGCTTAGGTAGCGGGAGGCCAGATACGCAGTATTTT.

This clone was seen a few times. This chain joins TRBV5-1 and TRBJ1-1; tentative D call: TRBD1 (5 bases). V lost 9 bases and J lost 2, with 17 bases in between. Germline values: CDR1 SGHRS, CDR2 YFSETQ. The CDR3 has 14 residues. Written as DNA, the CDR3 is TGCGCCACGCGCCTAGACAGACTAAACACTGAAGCTTTCTTT. Its protein is CATRLDRLNTEAFF.

The rearrangement uses TRBV4-1 and TRBJ2-1, with D possibly being TRBD2 (5 bases). V was shortened by 1 base and J by 4 bases, with 8 bases between the two germline ends. Germline V lookup: CDR1 MGHRA, CDR2 YSYEKL. The CDR3 sequence is 14 residues long. The CDR3 loop is CASSQVGEYNEQFF. DNA of the CDR3: TGCGCCAGCAGCCAAGTGGGAGAGTACAATGAGCAGTTCTTC.

V gene TRBV15 combines with J gene TRBJ2-3; 10 nucleotides line up with TRBD2. Germline V gene data show CDR1 as LNHNV and CDR2 as YYDKDF (reference sequence). The J segment lost 4 bases and the V segment lost 5 bases, leaving 3 bases of the junction unmatched. The CDR3 covers 14 residues. The CDR3 DNA follows: TGTGCCACCAGCTGGCTAGCGGGAGCAGATACGCAGTATTTT. Encoded protein: CATSWLAGADTQYF.

The chain joins TRBV5-1 to TRBJ2-1; D gene ambiguous. This CDR3 spans 14 amino acids. Per the germline V gene, CDR1 is SGHRS and CDR2 is YFSETQ. V was shortened by 4 bases and J by 6 bases, with 14 bases between the two germline ends. The CDR3 DNA sequence: TGCGCCAGCAGCCCTTTGGTCGAAGGCAATGAGCAGTTCTTC. It specifies CASSPLVEGNEQFF.

The chain couples TRBV5-1 to TRBJ2-1; TRBD2 matches 9 bases. Trimming removed 4 bases from V and 0 bases from J; junction bases left unmatched: 2. This CDR3 is built from 15 residues. From germline, CDR1 is SGHRS and CDR2 YFSETQ. Written as DNA, the CDR3 is TGCGCCAGCAGCCTTAGCGGGAGCTCCTACAATGAGCAGTTCTTC. This translates into CASSLSGSSYNEQFF. Full variable domain (outside the CDR3, taken from reference TRBV5-1 and TRBJ2-1): KAGVTQTPRYLIKTRGQQVTLSCSPISGHRSVSWYQQTPGQGLQFLFEYFSETQRNKGNFPGRFSGRQFSNSRSEMNVSTLELGDSALYLCASSLSGSSYNEQFFGPGTRLTVL.